The 3 T cell receptor beta chains reported below all come from one sample, sequenced in a study of T cells after yellow fever vaccination. TCRdb re-derived calls from the 5' RACE reads in MiXCR, one entry per CDR3 protein. Of 550,000 or so distinct CDR3 sequences in the sample, roughly 19% were seen once. Sequenced here: PBMCs, sampled 15 days after the yellow fever booster vaccination. These receptors were obtained from a man aged 25-40 years who received the YFV17D yellow fever vaccine.

This chain links TRBV11-2 with TRBJ2-7, with D unclear. The CDR3 loop spans 14 amino acids. V lost 4 bases to trimming and J lost 7 bases, with 17 bases between them. The germline CDR1 and CDR2 sequences are SGHAT and FQNNGV. CDR3 residues: CASSSQSTALEQYF. In DNA form, the CDR3 reads TGTGCCAGCAGCTCCCAGTCCACAGCCTTGGAGCAGTACTTC.

There are a few counts of this clonotype. V gene TRBV5-1 combines with J gene TRBJ2-2, with 9 bases fitting TRBD2. This CDR3 contains 16 residues. Germline CDR1 is SGHRS and CDR2 is YFSETQ. Unmatched junction bases numbered 6, after V lost 4 bases and J lost 2 bases. The chain's CDR3 is CASSKAGGPNTGELFF. The DNA for the CDR3 is TGCGCCAGCAGCAAAGCGGGAGGACCTAACACCGGGGAGCTGTTTTTT.

This chain uses TRBV20-1 with TRBJ2-7; D is undetermined. The CDR3 has 12 amino acids. CDR1 and CDR2 (germline): DFQATT, SNEGSKA (reference sequence). Trimming stripped 0 bases from V and 4 bases from J, with 7 bases between. CDR3 loop: CSARDDGYEQYF. The DNA of the CDR3 is TGCAGTGCTAGAGATGACGGATACGAGCAGTACTTC.